Following are 32 T cell receptor beta chains from one sample sequenced in a study of chemoradiotherapy in HPV16-positive cancers. The table came from immunoSEQ multiplex PCR; TCRdb's copy has only in-frame clones and leaves some out. The sample has tens of thousands of clones, roughly 87% seen once. The source was blood, collected from a patient who underwent chemoradiotherapy. The receptors come from a human donor with HPV-associated anogenital cancer.

This rearrangement joins TRBV6-5 to TRBJ2-2; D possibly uses TRBD1 or TRBD2 (7 bases each). Germline V gene lookup returns CDR1 MNHEY and CDR2 SVGAGI. Trimming cost V 4 bases and J 7 bases, with 16 bases left between them. The CDR3 loop spans 15 amino acids. CDR3 bases: TGTGCCAGCAGTTTTCGCGACAGGGAGGGCGGGGAGCTGTTTTTT. It translates to CASSFRDREGGELFF.

The chain carries TRBV6-1 and TRBJ2-1, with D perhaps TRBD2 (5 bases). Germline CDR1 MNHNS, CDR2 SASEGT. This CDR3 is built from 15 residues. The ends were cut back, 5 bases at V and 5 bases at J, with 16 bases in the middle. As DNA, the CDR3 is TGTGCCAGCAGTCCCCGTAGGGCGGGCCACAATGAGCAGTTCTTC. Protein product: CASSPRRAGHNEQFF.

The CDR3 here is CASSLVGGYSEKLFF. The CDR3 DNA reads as TGTGCCAGCAGCTTAGTAGGTGGATATAGTGAAAAACTGTTTTTT. The V gene is TRBV11-2, the J gene TRBJ1-4; D call uncertain. From germline, CDR1 is SGHAT and CDR2 FQNNGV. The CDR3 is made up of 15 amino acids. Trimming stripped 1 base from V and 7 bases from J, with 13 bases between.

The V gene is TRBV13, the J gene TRBJ1-4; D is uncertain. Germline V gives CDR1 PRHDT, CDR2 FYEKMQ (reference sequence). Trimming shortened V by 4 bases and J by 8 bases, and 5 bases separated the two germline ends. This CDR3 has 11 amino acids. The CDR3 bases are TGTGCCAGCAGCTCTAGGGAAAAACTGTTTTTT. Translation: CASSSREKLFF. The variable domain in full, completed from reference TRBV13 and TRBJ1-4, reads AAGVIQSPRHLIKEKRETATLKCYPIPRHDTVYWYQQGPGQDPQFLISFYEKMQSDKGSIPDRFSAQQFSDYHSELNMSSLELGDSALYFCASSSREKLFFGSGTQLSVL.

V usage is TRBV25-1 and J usage is TRBJ1-4; no reliable D call. The germline V gene has CDR1 MGHDK and CDR2 SYGVNS. The CDR3 consists of 16 residues. Trimming shortened V by 6 bases and J by 8 bases, and 22 bases separated the two germline ends. CDR3 protein: CASRRELDGRREKLFF. Written as DNA, the CDR3 is TGTGCCAGCAGGAGGGAATTAGACGGCCGCCGGGAAAAACTGTTTTTT.

This chain connects TRBV19 to TRBJ1-2; a weak D match, TRBD1 (5 bases). Germline V gene lookup returns CDR1 LNHDA and CDR2 SQIVND (reference sequence). This CDR3 has 13 amino acids. Trimming pared 0 bases from V and 10 bases from J, leaving 12 bases between. CDR3 nucleotides: TGTGCCAGTAGTATAGAGGGGGGAGGCGACTACACCTTC. Protein sequence: CASSIEGGGDYTF.

The V and J genes are TRBV27 and TRBJ2-1; 7 bases are shared with TRBD2. The CDR3 is made up of 15 amino acids. The V gene's germline CDR1 is MNHEY and CDR2 SMNVEV (reference sequence). V lost 2 bases to trimming and J lost 6 bases; unmatched junction nucleotides: 7. The CDR3 here is CASSLVGGPSNEQFF. The CDR3 coding sequence is TGTGCCAGCAGTTTAGTGGGAGGGCCGAGCAATGAGCAGTTCTTC.

The CDR3 loop reads CASSPLGQGDNQPQHF. DNA of the CDR3: TGCGCCAGCAGCCCGCTCGGGCAGGGTGACAATCAGCCCCAGCATTTT. The V call is TRBV5-1, the J call TRBJ1-5; the D gene is possibly TRBD1 (5 bases). Looked up from germline, CDR1 is SGHRS and CDR2 is YFSETQ. The CDR3 runs to 16 residues. V was cut by 4 bases and J by 3 bases, with 17 bases left in between.

This sequence joins TRBV6-1 and TRBJ1-6; TRBD1 might be the D (6 bases). The CDR3 consists of 15 residues. Germline CDR1 MNHNS, CDR2 SASEGT. V was trimmed by 8 bases and J by 0 bases, leaving 11 bases between them. The CDR3 protein is CASGGAGSYNSPLHF. CDR3 DNA sequence: TGTGCCAGCGGGGGCGCCGGCTCCTATAATTCACCCCTCCACTTT.

The J gene is TRBJ1-1, the V gene TRBV15; D ambiguous. Trimming shortened V by 0 bases and J by 4 bases, and 9 bases separated the two germline ends. CDR1 LNHNV and CDR2 YYDKDF come from the germline V gene (reference sequence). The CDR3 has 14 amino acids. The CDR3 region is CATSRDRMATEAFF. Written as DNA, the CDR3 is TGTGCCACCAGCAGAGATAGGATGGCCACTGAAGCTTTCTTT.

CDR3 coding DNA: TGTGCCACCAGCAGCCCGACTGTAGCCAAAAACATTCAGTACTTC. Translating gives CATSSPTVAKNIQYF. This chain connects TRBV15 to TRBJ2-4; D is uncertain. This CDR3 has 15 residues. The V end was cut by 3 bases, the J end by 0 bases, with 9 bases between. Germline values: CDR1 LNHNV, CDR2 YYDKDF (reference sequence).

V and J are TRBV5-4 and TRBJ1-3; TRBD1 is a possible D gene (6 bases). This CDR3 comprises 15 residues. The germline gives CDR1 SGHNT, CDR2 YYREEE (reference sequence). With 4 bases removed from V and 7 bases from J, the gap between germline ends came to 18 bases. The CDR3: CASSIWTESRNTIYF. CDR3 DNA sequence: TGTGCCAGCAGCATCTGGACAGAAAGTAGGAACACCATATATTTT.

On this clone: Other DNA sequences in this specimen translate into the identical CDR3. The V call is TRBV4-3, the J call TRBJ2-7; D remains unclear. This CDR3 contains 14 residues. Trimming took 1 base from V and 0 from J, leaving 7 bases between them. Per germline, CDR1 LGHNA and CDR2 YSLEER. The CDR3 region has the DNA TGCGCCAGCAGCCAAGGACGGAACTCCTACGAGCAGTACTTC. Its translation is CASSQGRNSYEQYF.

The V call is TRBV2, the J call TRBJ2-3; 13 bases fit TRBD2. Germline CDR1 SNHLY, CDR2 FYNNEI. V shed 6 bases and J 3 bases; nucleotides not matched to a gene: 3. There are 15 residues in the CDR3. The CDR3 nucleotides are TGTGCCAGCAGAAAACTAGCGGGAGGGACAGATACGCAGTATTTT. Its protein is CASRKLAGGTDTQYF.

This rearrangement joins TRBV10-1 to TRBJ2-5, with D unresolved. The J call may be wrong; the DNA end is better matched by TRBJ2-7. Germline V gene data show CDR1 as WNHNN and CDR2 as SYGVQD (reference sequence). The CDR3 extends over 14 amino acids. In DNA, the CDR3 is TGCGCCAGCAGTGACCTCCTAGTTGCCCACGAGCAGTACTTC. This encodes CASSDLLVAHEQYF.

This clone came up once. The chain links TRBV14 to TRBJ1-1, with TRBD1 matching over 8 bases. V lost 2 bases, J lost 4 bases, and 6 bases stayed unmatched. The CDR3 covers 15 residues. Germline values: CDR1 SGHDN, CDR2 FVKESK. DNA for the CDR3: TGTGCCAGCAGCCAAAAAACAGGGGGAGGCACTGAAGCTTTCTTT. Translating it yields CASSQKTGGGTEAFF.

The rearrangement links TRBV7-9 to TRBJ2-7; D is unresolved. The CDR3 has 12 amino acids. CDR1 is SEHNR, CDR2 FQNEAQ, per germline (reference sequence). The V end was cut by 5 bases, the J end by 6 bases, with 11 bases between. The CDR3, as DNA: TGTGCCAGCAGCAAAAGTACTCTCGAGCAGTACTTC. Amino acids: CASSKSTLEQYF.

This clone was seen a single time. The rearrangement links TRBV9 to TRBJ2-1; TRBD2 matches 14 bases. The CDR3 covers 17 residues. The germline CDR1 and CDR2 sequences are SGDLS and YYNGEE. V gave up 0 bases and J gave up 7 bases; unmatched junction bases: 6. The CDR3 DNA follows: TGTGCCAGCAGCGTAGGGGGACTAGCGGGAGCGCAAAATGAGCAGTTCTTC. Translated: CASSVGGLAGAQNEQFF.

This clone has just one count. The rearrangement joins TRBV20-1 to TRBJ2-5, with D perhaps given as TRBD1 or TRBD2 (6 bases each). The CDR3 contains 11 residues. V lost 1 base, J lost 9 bases, and 9 bases lay in between. CDR1 is DFQATT, CDR2 SNEGSKA, per germline (reference sequence). Here the CDR3 DNA reads TGCAGTGCTAGAGTTGGGGGGCCCCAGTACTTC. Its translation is CSARVGGPQYF.

This clone came up a few times. The rearrangement links TRBV7-2 to TRBJ2-4; 7 nucleotides align to TRBD2. Germline values: CDR1 SGHTA, CDR2 FQGNSA. Trimming took 4 bases from V and 8 from J; bases not matched to a gene: 11. The CDR3 is made up of 15 amino acids. The CDR3 nucleotides read TGTGCCAGCAGCTCTCCCTGGGGCGGGAGTGACATTCAGTACTTC. It is translated as CASSSPWGGSDIQYF.

A single count supports this clone. The V call is TRBV4-1, the J call TRBJ1-2; weak D call: TRBD1 (6 bases). Germline V CDR1 and CDR2: MGHRA, YSYEKL. CDR3 length: 13 amino acids. Trimming left V 3 bases short and J 4 bases short, with 9 bases between. The CDR3 loop is CASSQTGFYGYTF. DNA of the CDR3: TGCGCCAGCAGCCAGACAGGATTCTATGGCTACACCTTC.

This chain uses TRBV5-1 with TRBJ2-1; D might be TRBD2 (5 bases). The CDR3 length is 11 residues. The V gene lost 2 bases and the J gene lost 8 bases, with 5 bases spanning the gap. CDR1 SGHRS and CDR2 YFSETQ come from the germline V gene. The DNA of the CDR3 is TGCGCCAGCAGCTTCGGGGATGAGCAGTTCTTC. It codes for CASSFGDEQFF.

The chain links TRBV6-4 to TRBJ1-6; no clear D. Trimming removed 8 bases at V and 2 bases at J, with 10 bases between. Germline loops: CDR1 MRHNA, CDR2 SNTAGT. The CDR3 has 14 amino acids. CDR3: CASADGPYNSPLHF. The CDR3 DNA sequence: TGTGCCAGCGCGGACGGACCCTATAATTCACCCCTCCACTTT.

The chain employs TRBV7-2 and TRBJ1-4; 8 bases agree with TRBD1. This CDR3 is built from 14 residues. The germline V gene encodes CDR1 SGHTA and CDR2 FQGNSA. V was pared by 1 base and J by 8 bases, with 3 bases of the junction left unmatched. CDR3 sequence: CASSLGQGREKLFF. CDR3 DNA: TGTGCCAGCAGCTTAGGACAGGGGAGGGAAAAACTGTTTTTT. Variable domain in full (rest from reference TRBV7-2 and TRBJ1-4): GAGVSQSPSNKVTEKGKDVELRCDPISGHTALYWYRQSLGQGLEFLIYFQGNSAPDKSGLPSDRFSAERTGGSVSTLTIQRTQQEDSAVYLCASSLGQGREKLFFGSGTQLSVL.

The chain employs TRBV10-2 and TRBJ1-4; D is perhaps TRBD1 (5 bases). CDR3 size: 15 residues. Deletions cut 5 bases from V and 0 bases from J, with 10 bases between. Germline V gene lookup returns CDR1 WSHSY and CDR2 SAAADI. The CDR3 sequence is CASSSRGATNEKLFF. CDR3 nucleotide sequence: TGCGCCAGCAGTTCGAGGGGTGCAACTAATGAAAAACTGTTTTTT.

In its sample, this clone was seen a few times. The chain joins TRBV13 to TRBJ2-3; 10 bases are shared with TRBD2. V was clipped by 2 bases and J by 0 bases; unmatched bases: 8. Germline CDR1 PRHDT, CDR2 FYEKMQ (reference sequence). The CDR3 is 18 residues long. CDR3 sequence: CASSLFGSGGKSTDTQYF. DNA for the CDR3: TGTGCCAGCAGCTTATTCGGTAGCGGGGGGAAGAGCACAGATACGCAGTATTTT.

The gene calls are TRBV15 and TRBJ2-5, with no clear D. The CDR3 covers 12 residues. Trimming pared 0 bases from V and 4 bases from J, leaving 3 bases between. In germline, CDR1 is LNHNV, CDR2 YYDKDF (reference sequence). CDR3 region: CATSRDVETQYF. The DNA for the CDR3 is TGTGCCACCAGCAGAGATGTAGAGACCCAGTACTTC. The variable domain in full, with the rest retrieved from reference TRBV15 and TRBJ2-5, is DAMVIQNPRYQVTQFGKPVTLSCSQTLNHNVMYWYQQKSSQAPKLLFHYYDKDFNNEADTPDNFQSRRPNTSFCFLDIRSPGLGDTAMYLCATSRDVETQYFGPGTRLLVL.

This clone occurred once. The V call is TRBV5-6, the J call TRBJ1-1; 9 positions agree with TRBD1. The V gene end was trimmed by 0 bases and the J gene end by 5 bases; junction bases not matched to a gene: 11. This CDR3 contains 17 residues. Germline lookup yields CDR1 SGHDT and CDR2 YYEEEE. The CDR3 loop reads CASSLDRGTGWRTEAFF. The CDR3 bases are TGTGCCAGCAGCTTGGACCGCGGGACAGGGTGGAGGACTGAAGCTTTCTTT.

The genes are TRBV7-6 and TRBJ2-5; the D gene is possibly TRBD2 (5 bases). The CDR3 runs 13 residues. CDR1 is SGHVS, CDR2 FNYEAQ, per germline. V gave up 1 base and J gave up 5 bases, with 8 bases separating them. In nucleotides, the CDR3 is TGTGCCAGCAGCTTAGGAGGGCACGAGACCCAGTACTTC. This sequence encodes CASSLGGHETQYF.

The J gene is TRBJ2-1, the V gene TRBV6-5, with 9 bases lining up with TRBD1. Per germline, CDR1 MNHEY and CDR2 SVGAGI. V was clipped by 8 bases and J by 6 bases; unmatched bases: 8. The CDR3 totals 14 residues. The CDR3 nucleotides are TGTGCCAGCCACGGACAGGGGTTGGTCAATGAGCAGTTCTTC. Its protein is CASHGQGLVNEQFF.

The chain employs TRBV9 and TRBJ2-3; a possible D gene is TRBD2 (6 bases). With 0 bases removed from V and 0 bases from J, the gap between germline ends came to 8 bases. Germline V gene lookup returns CDR1 SGDLS and CDR2 YYNGEE. This CDR3 region has 15 residues. The CDR3 bases are TGTGCCAGCAGCGTAGATGGAGGGAGCACAGATACGCAGTATTTT. It specifies CASSVDGGSTDTQYF.

This clone has only one observation. The rearrangement links TRBV12-5 to TRBJ1-2; 7 bases fit TRBD1. This CDR3 comprises 13 residues. V trimming: 5 bases; J trimming: 6 bases; junction bases outside the gene matches: 6. Germline V lookup: CDR1 LGHNT, CDR2 FRNRAP. The CDR3 reads CASGPGTVNGYTF. In nucleotides, the CDR3 is TGTGCTAGTGGTCCCGGGACAGTAAATGGCTACACCTTC.